This TCR beta chain was recovered during a study of T cell repertoires in cytomegalovirus infection (dated by TCRdb to between 2018 and 2020). As for the study more broadly: Donor HLA type was relevant to the analysis, because carriage of CMV infection together with the matching HLA type was indicated by public TCR beta signatures.

Sequencing took place on an Illumina HiSeq 1500. TCRdb handled the public reads itself, with Q25 trimming in fastp and clone calling in MiXCR, and kept productive beta chains. Records with the same CDR3 protein are collapsed into one entry carrying the most frequent genes and DNA. This sample lists around 210,000 distinct CDR3 sequences; under 8.5% were detected once. In total, the top ten clones hold less than 7.5% of the sample. V loses 7 bases of germline sequence and J loses 5 bases, and the interval between the two ends is 17 bases. From cysteine to phenylalanine, the CDR3 is 14 amino acids long. The entry retains the CDR3 DNA only, 42 bases that are in frame from base 1. For this clonotype: Its cognate antigen has yet to be identified. No much larger clone is present one base from it, and per-base qualities are unavailable.

Summary of the overall study and its limitations: The ex vivo response was dominated by HLA-C-restricted CMV-specific TCR beta clonotypes, which also provided the single most frequent clonotype in two of eight donors. Carriers of CMV infection plus the relevant HLA type were discriminated by the cumulative frequency of public TCR beta family members in the study cohort and in an independent roughly 400-donor cohort.

The source is a human donor in good health (CMV status not recorded). Some clones in this sample may be carry-over from other donors' samples. The receptor chain draws on TRBV12-3 or TRBV12-4 and TRBJ1-1, with the D gene uncertain. Source material: PBMCs. The nucleotides read TGTGCCAGCACCGAGTCGAGGGTCCGGACTGAAGCTTTCTTT. It translates as CASTESRVRTEAFF.